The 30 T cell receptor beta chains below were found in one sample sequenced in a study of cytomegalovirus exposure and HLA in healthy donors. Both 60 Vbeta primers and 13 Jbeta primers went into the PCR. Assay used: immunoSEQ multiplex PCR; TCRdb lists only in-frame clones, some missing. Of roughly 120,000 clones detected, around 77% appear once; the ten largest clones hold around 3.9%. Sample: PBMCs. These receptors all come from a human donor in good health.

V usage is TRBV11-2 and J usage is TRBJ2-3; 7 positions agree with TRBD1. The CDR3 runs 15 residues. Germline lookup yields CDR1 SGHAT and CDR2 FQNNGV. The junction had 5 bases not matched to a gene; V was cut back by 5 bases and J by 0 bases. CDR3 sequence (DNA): TGTGCCAGCAGCACGCAGGGACAGAGCACAGATACGCAGTATTTT. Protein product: CASSTQGQSTDTQYF.

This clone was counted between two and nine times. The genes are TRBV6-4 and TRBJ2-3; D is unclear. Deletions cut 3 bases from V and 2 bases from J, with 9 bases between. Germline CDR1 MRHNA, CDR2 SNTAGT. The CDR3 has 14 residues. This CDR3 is CASSDGQDTDTQYF. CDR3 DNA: TGTGCCAGCAGTGATGGGCAGGACACAGATACGCAGTATTTT.

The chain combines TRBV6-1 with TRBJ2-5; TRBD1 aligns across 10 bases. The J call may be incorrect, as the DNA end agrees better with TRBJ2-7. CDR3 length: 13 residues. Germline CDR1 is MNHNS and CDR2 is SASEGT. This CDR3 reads CASRGTGVYEQYF. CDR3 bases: TGTGCCAGCAGGGGGACAGGGGTCTACGAGCAGTACTTC.

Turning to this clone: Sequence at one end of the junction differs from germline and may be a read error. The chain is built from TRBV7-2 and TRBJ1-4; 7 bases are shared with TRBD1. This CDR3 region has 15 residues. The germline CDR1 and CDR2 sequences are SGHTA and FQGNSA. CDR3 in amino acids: CASRLGTAFNEKLFF. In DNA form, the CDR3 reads TGTGCCAGCAGATTAGGGACAGCCTTTAATGAAAAACTGTTTTTT. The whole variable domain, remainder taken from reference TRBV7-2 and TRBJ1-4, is GAGVSQSPSNKVTEKGKDVELRCDPISGHTALYWYRQSLGQGLEFLIYFQGNSAPDKSGLPSDRFSAERTGGSVSTLTIQRTQQEDSAVYLCASRLGTAFNEKLFFGSGTQLSVL.

The CDR3 nucleotides read TGCGCCAGCAGCTTGGAGGGGTACGAGAACACTGAAGCTTTCTTT. Its translation is CASSLEGYENTEAFF. The chain couples TRBV5-1 to TRBJ1-1, with D perhaps TRBD1 (5 bases). Trimming left V 0 bases short and J 1 base short, with 10 bases between. The CDR3 is 15 amino acids. The germline V gene has CDR1 SGHRS and CDR2 YFSETQ.

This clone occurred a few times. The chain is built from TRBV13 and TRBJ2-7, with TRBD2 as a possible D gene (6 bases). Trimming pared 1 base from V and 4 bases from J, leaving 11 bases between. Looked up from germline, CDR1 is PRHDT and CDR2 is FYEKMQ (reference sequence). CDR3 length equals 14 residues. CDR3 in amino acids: CASSLVVAAYEQYF. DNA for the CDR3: TGTGCCAGCAGCTTAGTGGTAGCGGCGTACGAGCAGTACTTC. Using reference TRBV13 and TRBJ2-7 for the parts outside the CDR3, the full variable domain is AAGVIQSPRHLIKEKRETATLKCYPIPRHDTVYWYQQGPGQDPQFLISFYEKMQSDKGSIPDRFSAQQFSDYHSELNMSSLELGDSALYFCASSLVVAAYEQYFGPGTRLTVT.

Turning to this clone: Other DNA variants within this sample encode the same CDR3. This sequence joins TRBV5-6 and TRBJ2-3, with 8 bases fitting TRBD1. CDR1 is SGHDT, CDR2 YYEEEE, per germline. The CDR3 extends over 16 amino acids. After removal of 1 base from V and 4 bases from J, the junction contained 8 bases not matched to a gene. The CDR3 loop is CASSLRASGGADTQYF. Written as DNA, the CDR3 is TGTGCCAGCAGCTTGAGGGCTTCAGGGGGCGCAGATACGCAGTATTTT.

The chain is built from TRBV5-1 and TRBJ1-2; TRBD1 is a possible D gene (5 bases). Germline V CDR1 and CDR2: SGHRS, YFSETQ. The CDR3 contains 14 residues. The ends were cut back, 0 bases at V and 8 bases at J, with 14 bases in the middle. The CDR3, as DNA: TGCGCCAGCAGCTTGGGCGACCGGCAGGGAGGCTACACCTTC. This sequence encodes CASSLGDRQGGYTF.

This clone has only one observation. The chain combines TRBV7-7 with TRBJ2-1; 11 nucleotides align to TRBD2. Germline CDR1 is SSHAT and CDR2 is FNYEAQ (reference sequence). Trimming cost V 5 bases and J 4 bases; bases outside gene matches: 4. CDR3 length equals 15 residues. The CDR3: CASSPGLAEYNEQFF. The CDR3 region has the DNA TGTGCCAGCAGCCCGGGACTAGCGGAGTACAATGAGCAGTTCTTC.

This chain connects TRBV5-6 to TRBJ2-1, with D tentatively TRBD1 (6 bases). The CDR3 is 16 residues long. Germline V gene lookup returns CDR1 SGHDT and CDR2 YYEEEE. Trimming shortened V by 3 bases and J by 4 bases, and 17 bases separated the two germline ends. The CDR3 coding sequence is TGTGCCAGCAGCTCTCGCCGGGACAACCGATACAATGAGCAGTTCTTC. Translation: CASSSRRDNRYNEQFF. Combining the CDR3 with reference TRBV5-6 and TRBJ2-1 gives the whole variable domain DAGVTQSPTHLIKTRGQQVTLRCSPKSGHDTVSWYQQALGQGPQFIFQYYEEEERQRGNFPDRFSGHQFPNYSSELNVNALLLGDSALYLCASSSRRDNRYNEQFFGPGTRLTVL.

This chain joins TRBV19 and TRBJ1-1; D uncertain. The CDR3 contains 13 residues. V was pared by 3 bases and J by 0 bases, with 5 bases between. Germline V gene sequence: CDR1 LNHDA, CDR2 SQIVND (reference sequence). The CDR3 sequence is CASSIHLNTEAFF. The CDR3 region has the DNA TGTGCCAGTAGTATCCATCTGAACACTGAAGCTTTCTTT.

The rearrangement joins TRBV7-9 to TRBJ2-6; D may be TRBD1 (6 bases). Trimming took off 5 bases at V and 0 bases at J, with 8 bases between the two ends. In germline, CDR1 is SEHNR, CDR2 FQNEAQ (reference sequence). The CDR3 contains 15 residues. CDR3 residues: CASSTDSSGANVLTF. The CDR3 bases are TGTGCCAGCAGCACGGACAGCTCTGGGGCCAACGTCCTGACTTTC.

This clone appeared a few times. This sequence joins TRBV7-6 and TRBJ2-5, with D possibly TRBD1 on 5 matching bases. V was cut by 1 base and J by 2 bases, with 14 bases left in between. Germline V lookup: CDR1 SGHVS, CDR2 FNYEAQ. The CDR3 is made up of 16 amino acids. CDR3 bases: TGTGCCAGCAGCTTAGGGTTGGGGCAGCCACAAGAGACCCAGTACTTC. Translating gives CASSLGLGQPQETQYF.

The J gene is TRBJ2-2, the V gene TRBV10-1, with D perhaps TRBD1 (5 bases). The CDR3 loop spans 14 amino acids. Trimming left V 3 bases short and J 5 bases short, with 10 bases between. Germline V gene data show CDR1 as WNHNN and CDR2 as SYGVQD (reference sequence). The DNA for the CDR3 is TGCGCCAGCAGTGACCGCAGGGCGACCGGGGAGCTGTTTTTT. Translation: CASSDRRATGELFF.

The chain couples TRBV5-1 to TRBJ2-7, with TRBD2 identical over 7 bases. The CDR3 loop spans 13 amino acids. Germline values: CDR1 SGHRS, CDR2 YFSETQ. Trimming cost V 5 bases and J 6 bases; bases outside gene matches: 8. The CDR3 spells CASRGGTDAEQYF. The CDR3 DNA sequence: TGCGCCAGCAGGGGGGGGACCGACGCCGAGCAGTACTTC.

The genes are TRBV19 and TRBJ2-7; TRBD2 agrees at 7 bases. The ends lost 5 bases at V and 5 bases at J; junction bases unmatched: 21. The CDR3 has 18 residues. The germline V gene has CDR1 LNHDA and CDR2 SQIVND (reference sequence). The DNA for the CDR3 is TGTGCCAGTAGTGCCCTTGCGGGAGCGACCCCCTCGACCCACGAGCAGTACTTC. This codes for CASSALAGATPSTHEQYF.

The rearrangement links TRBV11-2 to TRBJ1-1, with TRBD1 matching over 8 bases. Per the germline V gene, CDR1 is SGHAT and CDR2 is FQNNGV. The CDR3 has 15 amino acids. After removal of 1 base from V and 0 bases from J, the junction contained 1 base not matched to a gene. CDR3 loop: CASSLAGGLNTEAFF. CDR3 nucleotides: TGTGCCAGCAGCTTAGCAGGGGGCTTGAACACTGAAGCTTTCTTT.

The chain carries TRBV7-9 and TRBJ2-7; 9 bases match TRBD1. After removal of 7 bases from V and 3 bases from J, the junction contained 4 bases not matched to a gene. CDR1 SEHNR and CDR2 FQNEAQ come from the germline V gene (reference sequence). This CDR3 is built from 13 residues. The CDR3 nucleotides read TGTGCCAGCACGGACAGGGGAGACTACGAGCAGTACTTC. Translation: CASTDRGDYEQYF. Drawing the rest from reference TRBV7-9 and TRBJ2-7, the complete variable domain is DTGVSQNPRHKITKRGQNVTFRCDPISEHNRLYWYRQTLGQGPEFLTYFQNEAQLEKSRLLSDRFSAERPKGSFSTLEIQRTEQGDSAMYLCASTDRGDYEQYFGPGTRLTVT.

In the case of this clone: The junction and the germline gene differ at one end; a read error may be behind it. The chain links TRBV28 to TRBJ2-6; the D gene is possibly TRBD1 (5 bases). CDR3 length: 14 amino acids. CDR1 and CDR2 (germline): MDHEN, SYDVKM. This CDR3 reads CASIEGSGANGLTF. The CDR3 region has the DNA TGTGCCAGCATCGAAGGCTCTGGGGCCAACGGCCTGACTTTC.

The CDR3 sequence: CASNEAGKNAGELFF. The CDR3 nucleotides are TGTGCCAGCAACGAAGCAGGGAAAAACGCCGGGGAGCTGTTTTTT. The chain is built from TRBV27 and TRBJ2-2; a weak D match, TRBD1 (5 bases). The V and J ends lost 7 bases and 6 bases respectively, with 18 bases between them. Germline V gives CDR1 MNHEY, CDR2 SMNVEV (reference sequence). The CDR3 loop spans 15 amino acids.

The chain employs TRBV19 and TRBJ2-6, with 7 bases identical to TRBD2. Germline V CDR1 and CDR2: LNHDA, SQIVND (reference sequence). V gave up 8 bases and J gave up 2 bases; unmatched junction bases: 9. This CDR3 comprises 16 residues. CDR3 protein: CASADKAGTGANVLTF. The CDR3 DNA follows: TGTGCCAGTGCGGACAAAGCGGGAACTGGGGCCAACGTCCTGACTTTC.

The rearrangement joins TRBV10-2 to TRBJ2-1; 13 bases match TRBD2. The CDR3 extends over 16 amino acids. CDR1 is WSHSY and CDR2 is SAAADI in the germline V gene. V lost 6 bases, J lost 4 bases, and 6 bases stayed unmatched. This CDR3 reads CASSQTSGRRYNEQFF. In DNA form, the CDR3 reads TGCGCCAGCAGCCAGACTAGCGGGAGGCGGTACAATGAGCAGTTCTTC.

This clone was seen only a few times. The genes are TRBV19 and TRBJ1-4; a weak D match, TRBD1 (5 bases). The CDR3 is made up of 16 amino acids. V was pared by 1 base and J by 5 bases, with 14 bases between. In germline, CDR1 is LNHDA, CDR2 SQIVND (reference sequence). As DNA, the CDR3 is TGTGCCAGTAGTATAGTTCTTGGCGGGGCGAATGAAAAACTGTTTTTT. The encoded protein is CASSIVLGGANEKLFF. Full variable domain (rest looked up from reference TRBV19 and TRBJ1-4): DGGITQSPKYLFRKEGQNVTLSCEQNLNHDAMYWYRQDPGQGLRLIYYSQIVNDFQKGDIAEGYSVSREKKESFPLTVTSAQKNPTAFYLCASSIVLGGANEKLFFGSGTQLSVL.

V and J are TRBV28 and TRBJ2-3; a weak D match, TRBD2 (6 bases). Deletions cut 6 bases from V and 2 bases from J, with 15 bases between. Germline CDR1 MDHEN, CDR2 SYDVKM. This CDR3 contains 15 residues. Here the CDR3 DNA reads TGTGCCAGCAGAGGGCCGGGGGACTTCACAGATACGCAGTATTTT. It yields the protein CASRGPGDFTDTQYF.

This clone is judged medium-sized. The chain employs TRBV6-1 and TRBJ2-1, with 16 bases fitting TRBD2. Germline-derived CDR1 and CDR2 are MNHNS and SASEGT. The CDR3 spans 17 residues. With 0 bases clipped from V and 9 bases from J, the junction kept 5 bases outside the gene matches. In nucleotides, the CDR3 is TGTGCCAGCAGTGAAGCGGGACTAGCGGGAGGGCTACGTGAGCAGTTCTTC. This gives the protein CASSEAGLAGGLREQFF.

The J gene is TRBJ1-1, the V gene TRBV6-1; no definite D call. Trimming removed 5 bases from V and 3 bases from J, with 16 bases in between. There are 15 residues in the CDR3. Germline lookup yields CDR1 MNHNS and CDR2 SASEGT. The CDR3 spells CASSLDSPGYTEAFF. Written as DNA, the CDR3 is TGTGCCAGCAGTTTGGACTCCCCGGGGTACACTGAAGCTTTCTTT.

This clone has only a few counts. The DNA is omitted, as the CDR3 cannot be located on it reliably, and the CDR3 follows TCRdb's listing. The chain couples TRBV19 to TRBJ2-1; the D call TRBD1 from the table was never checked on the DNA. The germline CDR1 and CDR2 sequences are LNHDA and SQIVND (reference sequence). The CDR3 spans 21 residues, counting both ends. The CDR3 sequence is CASSSSRGHYNEQFFFNEQFF.

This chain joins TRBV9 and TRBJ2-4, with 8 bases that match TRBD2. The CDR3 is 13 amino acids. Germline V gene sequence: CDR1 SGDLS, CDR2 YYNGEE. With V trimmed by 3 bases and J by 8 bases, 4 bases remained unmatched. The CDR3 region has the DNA TGTGCCAGCAGCGACGGGAGGGGAGACATTCAGTACTTC. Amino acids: CASSDGRGDIQYF.

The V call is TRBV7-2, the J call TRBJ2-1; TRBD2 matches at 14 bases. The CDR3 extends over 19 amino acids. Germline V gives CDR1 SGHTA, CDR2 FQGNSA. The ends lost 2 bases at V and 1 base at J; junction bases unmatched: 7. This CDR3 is CASSLMGLAGAGSYNEQFF. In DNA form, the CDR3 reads TGTGCCAGCAGCTTAATGGGACTAGCGGGAGCGGGGTCCTACAATGAGCAGTTCTTC.

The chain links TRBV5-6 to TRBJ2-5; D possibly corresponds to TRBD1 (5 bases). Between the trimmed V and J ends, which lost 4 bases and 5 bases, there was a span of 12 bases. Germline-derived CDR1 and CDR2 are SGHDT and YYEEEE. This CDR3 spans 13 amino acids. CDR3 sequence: CASSTRQRETQYF. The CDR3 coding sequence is TGTGCCAGCAGCACGCGACAGAGGGAGACCCAGTACTTC.